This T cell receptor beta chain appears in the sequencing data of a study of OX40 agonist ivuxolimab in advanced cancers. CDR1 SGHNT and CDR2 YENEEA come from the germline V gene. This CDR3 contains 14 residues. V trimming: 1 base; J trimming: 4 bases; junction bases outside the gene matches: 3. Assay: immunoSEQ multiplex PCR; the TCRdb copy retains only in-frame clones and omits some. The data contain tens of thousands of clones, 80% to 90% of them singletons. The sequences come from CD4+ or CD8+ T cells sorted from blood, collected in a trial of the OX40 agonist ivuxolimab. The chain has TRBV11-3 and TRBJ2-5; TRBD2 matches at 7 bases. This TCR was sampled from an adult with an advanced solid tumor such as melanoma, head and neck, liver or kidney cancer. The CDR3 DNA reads TGTGCCAGCAGCTTAGGAGGCGGGAGAGAGACCCAGTACTTC. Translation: CASSLGGGRETQYF.